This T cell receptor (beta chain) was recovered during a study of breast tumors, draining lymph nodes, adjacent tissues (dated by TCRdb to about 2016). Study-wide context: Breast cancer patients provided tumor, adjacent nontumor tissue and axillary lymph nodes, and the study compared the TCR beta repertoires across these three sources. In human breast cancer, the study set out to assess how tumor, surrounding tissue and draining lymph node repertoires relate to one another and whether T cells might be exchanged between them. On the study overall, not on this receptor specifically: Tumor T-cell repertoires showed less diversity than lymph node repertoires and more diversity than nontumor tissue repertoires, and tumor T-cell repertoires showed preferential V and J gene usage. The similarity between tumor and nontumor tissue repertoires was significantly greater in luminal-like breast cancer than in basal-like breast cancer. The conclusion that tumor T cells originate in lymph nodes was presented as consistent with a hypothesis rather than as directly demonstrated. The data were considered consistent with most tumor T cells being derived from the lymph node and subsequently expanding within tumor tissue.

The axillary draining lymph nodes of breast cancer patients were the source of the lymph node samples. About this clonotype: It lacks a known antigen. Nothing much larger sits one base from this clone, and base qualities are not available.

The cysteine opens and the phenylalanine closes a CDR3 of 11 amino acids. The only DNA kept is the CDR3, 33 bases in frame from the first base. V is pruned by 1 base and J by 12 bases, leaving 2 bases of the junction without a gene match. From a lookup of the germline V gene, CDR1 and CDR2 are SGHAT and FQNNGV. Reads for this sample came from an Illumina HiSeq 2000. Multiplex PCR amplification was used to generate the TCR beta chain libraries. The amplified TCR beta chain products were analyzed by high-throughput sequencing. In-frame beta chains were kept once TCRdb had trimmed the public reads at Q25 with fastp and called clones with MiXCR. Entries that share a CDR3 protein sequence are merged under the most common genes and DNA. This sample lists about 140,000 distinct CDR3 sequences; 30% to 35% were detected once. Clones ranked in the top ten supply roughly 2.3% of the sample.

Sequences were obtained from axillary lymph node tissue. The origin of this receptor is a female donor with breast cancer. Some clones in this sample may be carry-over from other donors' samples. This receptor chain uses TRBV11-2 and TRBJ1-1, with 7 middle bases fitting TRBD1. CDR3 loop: CASSLGGGPFF. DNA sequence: TGTGCCAGCAGCTTAGGAGGGGGCCCTTTCTTT.